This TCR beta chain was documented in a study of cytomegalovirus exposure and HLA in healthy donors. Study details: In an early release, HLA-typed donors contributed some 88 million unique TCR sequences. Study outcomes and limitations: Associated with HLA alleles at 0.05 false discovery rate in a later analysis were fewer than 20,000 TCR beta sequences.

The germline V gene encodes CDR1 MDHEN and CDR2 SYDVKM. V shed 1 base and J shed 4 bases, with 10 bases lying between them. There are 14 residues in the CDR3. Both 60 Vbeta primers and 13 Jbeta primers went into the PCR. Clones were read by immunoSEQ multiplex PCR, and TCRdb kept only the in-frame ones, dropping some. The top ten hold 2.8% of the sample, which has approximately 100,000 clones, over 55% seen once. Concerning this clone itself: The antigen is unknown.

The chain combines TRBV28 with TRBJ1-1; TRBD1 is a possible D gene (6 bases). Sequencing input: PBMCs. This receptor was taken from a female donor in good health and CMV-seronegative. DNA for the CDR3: TGTGCCAGCAGTTTATTACAGGGAAGCACTGAAGCTTTCTTT. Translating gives CASSLLQGSTEAFF.